This T cell receptor beta chain came from a study of OX40 agonist ivuxolimab in advanced cancers. Notes on the research overall: Ivuxolimab was an agonistic, fully human IgG2 monoclonal antibody directed against OX40 (CD134), a costimulatory receptor. Partial responses occurred in three dose-escalation patients: two with cutaneous melanoma and one with hepatocellular carcinoma. Prior anti-PD-1, anti-PD-L1 or anti-CTLA-4 therapy was permitted, and 40% of dose-escalation patients had received checkpoint inhibitors. The paper covers the monotherapy dose-escalation part of the phase I ivuxolimab trial, which included N ≈ 50 patients. Of the 50 or so patients in dose escalation, about 20 had hepatocellular carcinoma, some 15 had melanoma, 9 had renal cell carcinoma and 9 had head and neck cancer. A male proportion of under 85% and a mean age of approximately 60 years, ranging from about 20 to 80, were recorded for the dose-escalation cohort. The point of sequencing TCRbeta in the periphery was to test whether ivuxolimab changed TCR sequence diversity and drove clonal T-cell expansion. Intravenous ivuxolimab was administered to patients every 2 weeks at six dose levels: 0.01, 0.1, 0.3, 1.5, 3 and 10 mg/kg. What the authors observed across the whole study: In the 0.1-3.0 mg/kg groups, partial responders had among the lowest normalized peripheral clonal expansion, particularly in CD8+ T cells. Low levels of normalized T-cell clonal expansion were also seen in some patients who did not respond. Which antigens the clonally expanded peripheral T cells were specific for was not determined. At doses of 0.1 to 3.0 mg/kg, clonal expansion of both CD4+ and CD8+ blood T cells was observed from baseline to week 6. After ivuxolimab, more expanded clones were found on average in CD8+ T cells than in CD4+ T cells.

The trial excluded patients who had a history of autoimmune disease or were on systemic immunosuppression. Peripheral blood for TCR sequencing was drawn from every dose cohort at baseline, at cycle 4 day 1 and at cycle 7 day 1. Samples came from an open-label, multicenter, first-in-human phase I dose-escalation trial of ivuxolimab. Adults with locally advanced or metastatic melanoma, renal cell carcinoma, hepatocellular carcinoma or head and neck squamous cell carcinoma were enrolled in the trial. CD4+ and CD8+ T cells were sorted separately from peripheral blood before TCR sequencing. As for this clone: Its antigen remains unidentified. There are no base qualities to consult, and no much larger clone falls within one base.

Trimming leaves V shorter by 0 bases and J shorter by 4 bases, with the junction holding 2 bases beyond the gene matches. The CDR3, cysteine through phenylalanine, is 15 amino acids long. Only the CDR3 portion is preserved as DNA: 45 bases, with reading frame beginning at the first base. The germline V gene encodes CDR1 SGDLS and CDR2 YYNGEE. For sequencing of the TCRbeta CDR3 region, genomic DNA was extracted from the sorted cells. The immunoSEQ Assay was used for sequencing of TCRbeta CDR3 regions. In TCRdb, the immuneACCESS table is reduced to in-frame sequences with V and J assigned. These tables do not hold every clone; where another copy was compared, an unresolved V gene accounts for under half, and the others remain unexplained. Here the sample has over 15,000 clones; 74% occur a single time. The top ten hold about 24% of the sample.

Sequenced here: CD4+ or CD8+ T cells sorted from blood, sampled in a trial of the OX40 agonist ivuxolimab. This receptor was obtained from an adult with an advanced solid tumor such as melanoma, head and neck, liver or kidney cancer. Recombination connected TRBV9 to TRBJ2-3; 10 junctional bases match TRBD2. Read as DNA, the sequence is TGTGCCAGCAGCGTAGGTACTAGCGGGGCAGATACGCAGTATTTT. This encodes CASSVGTSGADTQYF.